This entry describes one T cell receptor beta chain. Its antigen remains unidentified. This sample stems from a study of T-cell reconstitution after alpha-beta-depleted transplantation in children. Study-level findings and limits: Several hundred rapidly expanded clones from non-depleted graft cells reportedly supplied alpha-beta T cells about two months post-transplant. After transplant, high TCRbeta diversity at day 60 in some patients arose from surviving recipient T cells and thymic progenitors. T-cell counts and diversity were attributed mostly to newly produced T cells one year after transplant.

Unique molecular identifiers were incorporated when the TCRbeta library was constructed. TCRdb reprocessed the PCR reads with MiXCR, giving one entry per CDR3 protein. The sample contains just under 150,000 distinct CDR3 sequences, about 9% of which appear only once. The CDR3 totals 20 residues. Per the germline V gene, CDR1 is SGHRS and CDR2 is YFSETQ. The V gene end was trimmed by 0 bases and the J gene end by 6 bases; junction bases not matched to a gene: 20. The chain carries TRBV5-1 and TRBJ2-1; TRBD2 matches 8 bases. This specimen was PBMCs, mostly from graft donor cells, taken 180 days after TCRalphabeta/CD19-depleted stem cell transplant. This TCR came from a female patient aged 2-15 years who had a stem cell transplant for congenital amegakaryocytic thrombocytopenia, so the T cells may come from the graft donor. The CDR3 DNA reads TGCGCCAGCAGCTTGGAAATGCGTCGGGGGGGGTTTGGCCCGACCAATGAGCAGTTCTTC. Amino acids: CASSLEMRRGGFGPTNEQFF.